This record concerns one T cell receptor (beta chain) sequence. Its antigen is still unknown. Germline CDR1 and CDR2: MNHEY and SVGAGI. V was trimmed by 0 bases and J by 4 bases, leaving 6 bases between them. This CDR3 has 13 residues. The PCR contained 60 Vbeta and 13 Jbeta primers. Some clones are missing from TCRdb's copy, which holds only in-frame ones; the method was immunoSEQ multiplex PCR. The sample has about 150,000 clones; about four fifths are singletons. The data derive from a study of cytomegalovirus exposure and HLA in healthy donors. Study at large: Early on, a data release was issued that held 80 million or so unique TCRs from HLA-typed donors. Findings and limits, study-wide: Some V segments, TRBV6-2 and TRBV6-3 among them, were indistinguishable and were therefore excluded. Many donors carried some public TCRs, although rarity characterized most TCR sequences. Researchers had no immune exposure information except CMV serostatus available.

The TCR originated in a man in his late teens or twenties in good health and CMV-seronegative. V usage is TRBV6-5 and J usage is TRBJ2-5, with D possibly TRBD2 on 5 matching bases. The sequenced sample consisted of PBMCs. The CDR3 reads CASSYSGRETQYF. In nucleotides, the CDR3 is TGTGCCAGCAGTTACTCAGGGAGAGAGACCCAGTACTTC.